This T cell receptor (beta chain) was captured by sequencing in a study of blood T cell repertoires in COVID-19. As for the study in general: Samples taken during acute and convalescent COVID-19 were collected in the United States, Italy and Spain. The cDNA or gDNA used as material had been derived from T cells, B-cell-depleted T cells, or PBMCs.

V was trimmed by 2 bases and J by 3 bases, leaving 8 bases between them. The CDR3 covers 14 residues. Germline V gene sequence: CDR1 SGHAT, CDR2 FQNNGV. As handled by the study authors: From reference gene primer amplification, estimates of nucleated cell counts were derived. Profiling relied on immunoSEQ multiplex PCR, and the TCRdb table lists in-frame clones only, not all of them. For V, J and clone size, that table is used; D and trimming come from the DNA. The profile shows over 150,000 clones, around 82% of them singletons. The origin of this receptor is a man aged 18 to 30 with active or convalescent COVID-19. The chain uses TRBV11-2 and TRBJ2-1; D perhaps matches TRBD1 (5 bases). The sequencing sample was made of peripheral blood. The CDR3 is CASSLRDSYNEQFF. The DNA for the CDR3 is TGTGCCAGCAGCTTAAGAGACAGCTACAATGAGCAGTTCTTC. Drawing the rest from reference TRBV11-2 and TRBJ2-1, the complete variable domain is EAGVAQSPRYKIIEKRQSVAFWCNPISGHATLYWYQQILGQGPKLLIQFQNNGVVDDSQLPKDRFSAERLKGVDSTLKIQPAKLEDSAVYLCASSLRDSYNEQFFGPGTRLTVL.